This entry lists 21 T cell receptor beta chains sequenced from one sample in a study of control samples from healthy donors and cancer patients. Assay: immunoSEQ multiplex PCR; the TCRdb copy retains only in-frame clones and omits some. The sample shows about 130,000 clones, about 90% of them seen only once. Sequencing used blood. The receptor source for this set is a man aged 18 to 35 in good health.

A remark on this clone: Since a much larger clone is just one base distant, this may be a read error. The J gene is TRBJ1-1, the V gene TRBV9, with D possibly matching TRBD1 (6 bases). Trimming stripped 3 bases from V and 0 bases from J, with 9 bases between. This CDR3 region has 14 residues. Germline V gives CDR1 SGDLS, CDR2 YYNGEE. The CDR3 protein is CASSGTAMNTEAFF. The CDR3 nucleotides read TGTGCCAGCAGCGGGACAGCGATGAACACTGAAGCTTTCTTT.

This clone was observed once. This chain links TRBV11-2 with TRBJ1-2; D is unresolved. This CDR3 contains 12 residues. V lost 4 bases to trimming and J lost 6 bases, with 9 bases between them. Per germline, CDR1 SGHAT and CDR2 FQNNGV. As DNA, the CDR3 is TGTGCCAGCAGCTCCCGGACGGATGGCTACACCTTC. The encoded protein is CASSSRTDGYTF.

This rearrangement joins TRBV6-1 to TRBJ2-3; D remains unclear. Germline assignment: CDR1 MNHNS and CDR2 SASEGT. CDR3 length: 13 amino acids. V lost 3 bases and J lost 2, with 6 bases in between. CDR3 coding DNA: TGTGCCAGCAGTGAGGTCTACACAGATACGCAGTATTTT. It encodes CASSEVYTDTQYF.

The gene calls are TRBV5-1 and TRBJ1-2; D is perhaps TRBD1 (6 bases). Trimming left V 3 bases short and J 6 bases short, with 12 bases between. There are 13 residues in the CDR3. Germline V gene data show CDR1 as SGHRS and CDR2 as YFSETQ. CDR3 sequence (DNA): TGCGCCAGCAGCTGGGCGGCAGGGGATGGCTACACCTTC. Translating gives CASSWAAGDGYTF.

CDR3 region: CASSPGGAYEQYF. CDR3 coding DNA: TGCGCCAGCAGCCCAGGGGGGGCCTACGAGCAGTACTTC. The chain couples TRBV5-1 to TRBJ2-7; D may be TRBD1 or TRBD2 (7 bases each). V lost 4 bases and J lost 2, with 10 bases in between. The CDR3 sequence is 13 residues long. The germline gives CDR1 SGHRS, CDR2 YFSETQ.

The rearrangement uses TRBV5-1 and TRBJ1-5, with unresolved D. V was clipped by 4 bases and J by 4 bases, with 9 bases between them. The CDR3 loop spans 13 amino acids. CDR1 and CDR2 from the germline V gene are SGHRS and YFSETQ. The CDR3 coding sequence is TGCGCCAGCAGCCCTGACACAAATCAGCCCCAGCATTTT. This codes for CASSPDTNQPQHF.

The chain links TRBV27 to TRBJ2-7; D is possibly TRBD1 or TRBD2 (5 bases each). Trimming left V 2 bases short and J 2 bases short, with 16 bases between. Germline V gene data show CDR1 as MNHEY and CDR2 as SMNVEV (reference sequence). This CDR3 has 16 residues. The CDR3 region is CASSLRSRAGTYEQYF. As DNA, the CDR3 is TGTGCCAGCAGTTTAAGGAGCAGGGCGGGCACCTACGAGCAGTACTTC.

The chain couples TRBV9 to TRBJ2-5; possibly TRBD2 for D (6 bases). CDR1 and CDR2 (germline): SGDLS, YYNGEE. V shed 3 bases and J shed 5 bases, with 14 bases lying between them. The CDR3 loop spans 14 amino acids. CDR3 DNA: TGTGCCAGCAGCGGGGGACTGTTGGTCGAGACCCAGTACTTC. This translates into CASSGGLLVETQYF.

This clone has just one count. The chain recombines TRBV5-1 with TRBJ2-1, with D unclear. The germline V and J ends were trimmed by 2 bases and 0 bases, with 9 bases remaining between them. CDR1 is SGHRS, CDR2 YFSETQ, per germline. The CDR3 has 15 residues. CDR3 sequence (DNA): TGCGCCAGCAGCTTAACTACCGGCTCCTACAATGAGCAGTTCTTC. This codes for CASSLTTGSYNEQFF.

The V call is TRBV6-2 or TRBV6-3, the J call TRBJ2-5; 7 nucleotides match TRBD1. The CDR3 runs to 17 residues. Germline V gene sequence: CDR1 MNHEY, CDR2 SVGEGT. Unmatched junction bases numbered 13, after V lost 1 base and J lost 5 bases. CDR3 region: CASSYLLTGTARETQYF. CDR3 nucleotide sequence: TGTGCCAGCAGTTACTTACTCACTGGGACAGCCAGGGAGACCCAGTACTTC.

This chain uses TRBV10-1 with TRBJ2-3; D remains unclear. In germline, CDR1 is WNHNN, CDR2 SYGVQD (reference sequence). V was cut by 0 bases and J by 9 bases, with 13 bases left in between. CDR3 length: 14 amino acids. CDR3 bases: TGCGCCAGCAGTGAGTCGGGCTTCGCGGACACGCAGTATTTT. Amino acid sequence: CASSESGFADTQYF.

The chain uses TRBV25-1 and TRBJ2-2; TRBD2 might be the D (5 bases). Between the trimmed V and J ends, which lost 5 bases and 4 bases, there was a span of 14 bases. CDR1 is MGHDK, CDR2 SYGVNS, per germline. The CDR3 has 15 residues. The CDR3, as DNA: TGTGCCAGCAGTCCCCGGACTTGGGGCACCGGGGAGCTGTTTTTT. Amino acid sequence: CASSPRTWGTGELFF.

The rearrangement joins TRBV27 to TRBJ2-5, with TRBD1 matching 9 bases. Trimming cost V 3 bases and J 5 bases; bases outside gene matches: 4. From germline, CDR1 is MNHEY and CDR2 SMNVEV (reference sequence). The CDR3 is made up of 14 amino acids. DNA of the CDR3: TGTGCCAGCAGTTTTGACAGGGGGTGGGAGACCCAGTACTTC. Protein sequence: CASSFDRGWETQYF.

This rearrangement joins TRBV27 to TRBJ1-6; 10 bases are a match to TRBD1. The germline V gene has CDR1 MNHEY and CDR2 SMNVEV (reference sequence). CDR3 length: 23 residues. V gave up 5 bases and J gave up 0 bases; unmatched junction bases: 22. The chain's CDR3 is CASSLDGDRGRIASSSYNSPLHF. In DNA form, the CDR3 reads TGTGCCAGCAGTCTCGACGGAGACAGGGGGCGGATAGCTTCCAGCTCCTATAATTCACCCCTCCACTTT.

This clone was detected a few times. The chain recombines TRBV7-9 with TRBJ1-1, with D possibly matching TRBD1 (5 bases). This CDR3 is 15 amino acids long. Trimming cost V 5 bases and J 1 base, with 14 bases left between them. The V gene's germline CDR1 is SEHNR and CDR2 FQNEAQ (reference sequence). The CDR3 DNA reads TGTGCCAGCAGCACCCCAGGGTGGGGGAACACTGAAGCTTTCTTT. Amino acids: CASSTPGWGNTEAFF.

The chain links TRBV5-1 to TRBJ2-1; TRBD1 matches 12 bases. The V segment lost 4 bases and the J segment 8 bases; nucleotides outside the gene matches: 7. There are 15 residues in the CDR3. Germline lookup yields CDR1 SGHRS and CDR2 YFSETQ. In nucleotides, the CDR3 is TGCGCCAGCAGCCTACGGGACAGGGGGCGGGATGAGCAGTTCTTC. Its protein is CASSLRDRGRDEQFF.

V and J are TRBV10-3 and TRBJ1-1; 7 bases line up with TRBD1. Losses at the gene ends were 7 bases for V and 3 bases for J; bases not matched to a gene: 5. Germline CDR1 and CDR2: ENHRY and SYGVKD. The CDR3 extends over 13 amino acids. In DNA, the CDR3 is TGTGCCATCATGGGGCAGGGGGACACTGAAGCTTTCTTT. It codes for CAIMGQGDTEAFF.

The chain combines TRBV5-1 with TRBJ1-3; no definite D call. This CDR3 is built from 14 residues. The V and J ends lost 0 bases and 4 bases respectively, with 8 bases between them. Germline CDR1 SGHRS, CDR2 YFSETQ. DNA for the CDR3: TGCGCCAGCAGCTTGGGCGCGGACGGAAACACCATATATTTT. It specifies CASSLGADGNTIYF.

This chain uses TRBV2 with TRBJ2-7, with TRBD1 identical over 9 bases. Looked up from germline, CDR1 is SNHLY and CDR2 is FYNNEI. Germline trimming cut 10 bases from V and 7 bases from J; bases unmatched to any gene: 11. This CDR3 contains 13 residues. CDR3 sequence: CATSRDRVEEQYF. The CDR3 nucleotides read TGTGCCACCAGCCGGGACAGGGTAGAAGAGCAGTACTTC.

The V and J genes are TRBV18 and TRBJ1-1; D is uncertain. The germline V gene encodes CDR1 KGHSH and CDR2 LQKENI. The CDR3 has 13 residues. The V end lost 8 bases, the J end lost 4 bases, and 14 bases lay between the germline ends. CDR3 nucleotides: TGTGCCAGCCTAACCCATCCCAGCACTGAAGCTTTCTTT. Its translation is CASLTHPSTEAFF.

This clone was seen more than once but under ten times. The chain recombines TRBV11-3 with TRBJ2-2; no definite D call. The CDR3 loop spans 15 amino acids. The V end lost 4 bases, the J end lost 6 bases, and 15 bases lay between the germline ends. The germline V gene encodes CDR1 SGHNT and CDR2 YENEEA. The CDR3, as DNA: TGTGCCAGCAGCTCGCGAGATATCAACGCCGGGGAGCTGTTTTTT. Translation: CASSSRDINAGELFF.